A selection of T cell receptor beta chains follows, all from one sample in a study of shared clonotypes between healthy human individuals. The assay was immunoSEQ multiplex PCR, and TCRdb's table has in-frame clones only and misses some. Here the sample spans hundreds of thousands of clones, roughly 77% being singletons. Sequencing input: PBMCs. The source is a woman in her thirties or forties in good health. Some clones in this sample may be carry-over from other donors' samples. The conserved cysteine and the conserved F or W are not part of the CDR3 here.

j_gene,v_gene,CDR3aa
TRBJ1-1,TRBV19,ASRIAITGGTEAF
TRBJ2-2,TRBV4-1,ASSQWGAANTGELF
.,TRBV7-8,ASTEGIGGEQY
TRBJ2-5,TRBV29-1,SVGHQETQY
TRBJ2-7,TRBV2,ASSAGPGLDVNEQY
TRBJ1-2,TRBV6-1,ASSEGISLGGYGYT
.,TRBV29-1,SVGWTGGYEQY
TRBJ1-2,TRBV5-1,ASSLEGRSNYGYT
TRBJ2-7,TRBV5-4,ASSPGQGVRQY
TRBJ1-2,TRBV5-5,ASSLAGNYGYT
TRBJ1-2,TRBV28,ASSLYSQGEAGGYT
.,TRBV4-1,ASSQGIFTDGSSYEQY